This TCR beta chain was captured in a study of response to subunit inactivated influenza vaccine. Study-level results: Authors suggested that a seasonal influenza vaccination recruits few new T cells each time.

Using its own MiXCR run on the RT-PCR reads, TCRdb lists one record per CDR3 protein. The sample contains 530,000 or so distinct CDR3 sequences, 12% to 15% of which appear only once. This clonotype was detected only a few times. The antigen is not known. Germline V gene lookup returns CDR1 SEHNR and CDR2 FQNEAQ (reference sequence). With 5 bases clipped from V and 6 bases from J, the junction kept 8 bases outside the gene matches. The CDR3 is made up of 15 amino acids. This chain uses TRBV7-9 with TRBJ2-1, with 9 bases matching TRBD2. The sequencing used PBMCs from blood, collected about 11 days after vaccination. The clonotype was recovered from a man aged 50 or older who received an inactivated influenza vaccine. This CDR3 reads CASSPGGTSSNEQFF. CDR3 DNA sequence: TGTGCCAGCAGCCCCGGGGGGACTAGCAGCAATGAGCAGTTCTTC.